The 20 T cell receptor beta chains below all came from one sample that was sequenced in a study of shared clonotypes between healthy human individuals. Sequencing was performed with immunoSEQ multiplex PCR; in TCRdb, only in-frame clones are kept and a portion is missing. The repertoire includes 2 million to 3 million clones, around 94% of them detected once, and more than 0.12% sits in the top ten. Source material: naive CD4+ T cells sorted from blood. Subset specified: CD45RA+ positively selected. Receptors originate from a man aged 18-30 years in good health.

This chain links TRBV2 with TRBJ2-7; unclear D gene. V shed 8 bases and J shed 6 bases, with 14 bases lying between them. There are 12 residues in the CDR3. The V gene's germline CDR1 is SNHLY and CDR2 FYNNEI. The CDR3 DNA reads as TGTGCCAGCTCAATGGACGACTCCGAGCAGTACTTC. Its protein product is CASSMDDSEQYF.

The J gene is TRBJ2-5, the V gene TRBV6-7; possibly TRBD1 for D (6 bases). TRBV6-7 is filed as an ORF, its function uncertain. Between the trimmed V and J ends, which lost 8 bases and 2 bases, there was a span of 12 bases. This CDR3 spans 13 amino acids. The CDR3 spells CASPDRSQETQYF. CDR3 nucleotides: TGTGCCAGCCCGGACAGAAGTCAAGAGACCCAGTACTTC.

The gene calls are TRBV2 and TRBJ2-1; 9 bases match TRBD2. Looked up from germline, CDR1 is SNHLY and CDR2 is FYNNEI. The CDR3 totals 14 residues. Trimming took 8 bases from V and 7 from J; bases not matched to a gene: 9. CDR3 bases: TGTGCCAGCCTCCGGGGTAGCGGGAGAAATGAGCAGTTCTTC. Translated, it gives CASLRGSGRNEQFF.

The chain has TRBV18 and TRBJ2-5; D is undetermined. Gene TRBJ2-7 matches the end of the DNA better, so the J call may be wrong. This CDR3 contains 15 residues. CDR1 KGHSH and CDR2 LQKENI come from the germline V gene. The CDR3 here is CASSPIERKFTEQYF. The CDR3 coding sequence is TGTGCCAGCTCACCAATTGAACGGAAATTCACCGAGCAGTACTTC.

V usage is TRBV5-1 and J usage is TRBJ2-7; TRBD1 is a possible D gene (6 bases). CDR1 is SGHRS, CDR2 YFSETQ, per germline. Trimming removed 0 bases from V and 9 bases from J, with 16 bases in between. This CDR3 comprises 14 residues. DNA for the CDR3: TGCGCCAGCAGCTTGGCCTGGAAACAGGGCGGGCAGTACTTC. Its translation is CASSLAWKQGGQYF. Combining the CDR3 with reference TRBV5-1 and TRBJ2-7 gives the whole variable domain KAGVTQTPRYLIKTRGQQVTLSCSPISGHRSVSWYQQTPGQGLQFLFEYFSETQRNKGNFPGRFSGRQFSNSRSEMNVSTLELGDSALYLCASSLAWKQGGQYFGPGTRLTVT.

This chain connects TRBV5-1 to TRBJ2-3, with a tentative D call TRBD1 (6 bases). V was clipped by 4 bases and J by 1 base, with 16 bases between them. CDR3 length equals 16 residues. The germline V gene encodes CDR1 SGHRS and CDR2 YFSETQ. The DNA of the CDR3 is TGCGCCAGCAGCCTCGCACAGGGACGAGGCACAGATACGCAGTATTTT. This translates into CASSLAQGRGTDTQYF. The full variable domain, in which reference TRBV5-1 and TRBJ2-3 provide the parts outside the CDR3, is KAGVTQTPRYLIKTRGQQVTLSCSPISGHRSVSWYQQTPGQGLQFLFEYFSETQRNKGNFPGRFSGRQFSNSRSEMNVSTLELGDSALYLCASSLAQGRGTDTQYFGPGTRLTVL.

This chain connects TRBV6-6 to TRBJ2-7; D might be TRBD2 (5 bases). Germline lookup yields CDR1 MNHNY and CDR2 SVGAGI (reference sequence). Deletions cut 7 bases from V and 2 bases from J, with 12 bases between. The CDR3 extends over 13 amino acids. This CDR3 reads CASTGGRPYEQYF. The CDR3 nucleotides are TGTGCCAGCACAGGCGGGCGTCCCTACGAGCAGTACTTC.

Details on this clone: Other DNA sequences in the same sample also yield this CDR3. The chain links TRBV5-1 to TRBJ2-3; D is unclear. V shed 5 bases and J shed 3 bases, with 10 bases lying between them. Germline CDR1 and CDR2: SGHRS and YFSETQ. The CDR3 is 13 residues long. CDR3 loop: CASSYSGTDTQYF. The CDR3 region has the DNA TGCGCCAGCAGTTATTCAGGTACAGATACGCAGTATTTT.

The genes are TRBV7-9 and TRBJ2-1; D unclear. This CDR3 region has 12 residues. The V gene lost 2 bases and the J gene lost 6 bases, with 5 bases spanning the gap. Per the germline V gene, CDR1 is SEHNR and CDR2 is FQNEAQ (reference sequence). The CDR3 nucleotides read TGTGCCAGCAGCTTAACCGCCAATGAGCAGTTCTTC. Translating gives CASSLTANEQFF.

This clone was recorded only once. V gene TRBV19 combines with J gene TRBJ1-3; tentative D call: TRBD1 (6 bases). Germline V gene data show CDR1 as LNHDA and CDR2 as SQIVND (reference sequence). Trimming pared 10 bases from V and 1 base from J, leaving 11 bases between. The CDR3 contains 13 residues. The CDR3 sequence: CATQGNSGNTIYF. CDR3 nucleotide sequence: TGTGCCACACAGGGTAATTCTGGAAACACCATATATTTT. Full variable domain (outside the CDR3, taken from reference TRBV19 and TRBJ1-3): DGGITQSPKYLFRKEGQNVTLSCEQNLNHDAMYWYRQDPGQGLRLIYYSQIVNDFQKGDIAEGYSVSREKKESFPLTVTSAQKNPTAFYLCATQGNSGNTIYFGEGSWLTVV.

A remark on this clone: Other DNA sequences in this sample translate to the same CDR3. The chain employs TRBV20-1 and TRBJ1-2; D unresolved. The V end was cut by 6 bases, the J end by 1 base, with 6 bases between. Germline CDR1 DFQATT, CDR2 SNEGSKA (reference sequence). The CDR3 covers 11 residues. This CDR3 reads CSARVNYGYTF. CDR3 bases: TGCAGTGCGCGGGTTAACTATGGCTACACCTTC.

The V gene is TRBV10-3, the J gene TRBJ2-3; 9 bases are a match to TRBD2. The V gene's germline CDR1 is ENHRY and CDR2 SYGVKD. V dropped 7 bases and J dropped 4; count of bases not matched to a gene: 6. This CDR3 region has 14 residues. CDR3 nucleotide sequence: TGTGCCATCAAACCAGCGGGGGGCGCAGATACGCAGTATTTT. Encoded protein: CAIKPAGGADTQYF.

The chain is built from TRBV28 and TRBJ2-7; D is uncertain. This CDR3 region has 14 residues. V was cut by 5 bases and J by 1 base, with 12 bases left in between. In germline, CDR1 is MDHEN, CDR2 SYDVKM. CDR3 sequence: CASSPNLVSYEQYF. CDR3 bases: TGTGCCAGCAGTCCTAATCTAGTTTCCTACGAGCAGTACTTC.

The sample holds one count of this clone. The chain has TRBV6-1 and TRBJ2-5; 7 nucleotides line up with TRBD1. The CDR3 is 14 residues long. Germline V gene sequence: CDR1 MNHNS, CDR2 SASEGT. Germline trimming cut 2 bases from V and 5 bases from J; bases unmatched to any gene: 5. This chain's CDR3 is CASSEQGDGETQYF. DNA of the CDR3: TGTGCCAGCAGTGAACAGGGGGACGGGGAGACCCAGTACTTC.

This rearrangement joins TRBV5-1 to TRBJ2-7; TRBD2 matches at 8 bases. J lost 3 bases, V lost 3 bases, and 8 bases had no gene match. The germline V gene has CDR1 SGHRS and CDR2 YFSETQ. The CDR3 totals 15 residues. The CDR3 region has the DNA TGCGCCAGCAGCTCGAGACTAGCGAACAGCTACGAGCAGTACTTC. Residues: CASSSRLANSYEQYF.

This chain uses TRBV2 with TRBJ2-3; D perhaps matches TRBD2 (6 bases). The CDR3 runs to 14 residues. V lost 6 bases, J lost 2 bases, and 12 bases lay in between. The V gene's germline CDR1 is SNHLY and CDR2 FYNNEI. CDR3 DNA: TGTGCCAGCAGGGGACTCCCTTCCACAGATACGCAGTATTTT. Protein sequence: CASRGLPSTDTQYF.

The chain couples TRBV6-1 to TRBJ2-3, with D possibly called TRBD1 or TRBD2 (5 bases each). The CDR3 consists of 14 residues. With 7 bases removed from V and 2 bases from J, the gap between germline ends came to 13 bases. Germline-derived CDR1 and CDR2 are MNHNS and SASEGT. Written as DNA, the CDR3 is TGTGCCAGCACCCTGGGACCACTCACAGATACGCAGTATTTT. Residues: CASTLGPLTDTQYF.

The V and J genes are TRBV2 and TRBJ2-5, with TRBD2 identical over 10 bases. Losses at the gene ends were 7 bases for V and 5 bases for J; bases not matched to a gene: 16. CDR3 size: 17 residues. In germline, CDR1 is SNHLY, CDR2 FYNNEI. The CDR3 nucleotides are TGTGCCAGCACCCAGACGTGGATAGCGGGAGGCCGGGAGACCCAGTACTTC. Translated, it gives CASTQTWIAGGRETQYF.

The chain joins TRBV27 to TRBJ2-7; D not resolved. The CDR3 sequence is 11 residues long. Trimming cost V 8 bases and J 6 bases, with 11 bases left between them. The germline V gene encodes CDR1 MNHEY and CDR2 SMNVEV (reference sequence). CDR3 sequence reads: CASPPRPEQYF. In DNA form, the CDR3 reads TGTGCCAGCCCTCCTAGGCCCGAGCAGTACTTC.

Only one count was recorded for this clone. The chain carries TRBV6-1 and TRBJ2-3, with 13 bases matching TRBD2. Germline V gene sequence: CDR1 MNHNS, CDR2 SASEGT. The CDR3 contains 15 residues. With 6 bases clipped from V and 8 bases from J, the junction kept 8 bases outside the gene matches. Written as DNA, the CDR3 is TGTGCCAGCAGCGAACTAGCGGGAGGGCCAGGTACGCAGTATTTT. Translating gives CASSELAGGPGTQYF.